The text below deals with one T cell receptor (beta chain). What this receptor recognizes is not known. The input lacks base qualities; no much larger clone sits a single base away. The data belong to a study of CD8 T cells in Susac syndrome (dated by TCRdb to about 2019). General notes on the study: Repertoire sequencing was used to test whether CD8+ T cell activation and differentiation in Susac syndrome was antigen driven.

The research as a whole found: The number of individuals in the TCR sequencing and HLA analysis was recognized as being relatively small.

High-throughput TCR beta sequencing profiled peripheral blood CD8+ and CD4+ T cells from healthy donors, Susac syndrome patients and multiple sclerosis patients. The multiple sclerosis controls were treatment-naive patients whose relapsing-remitting disease, either stable or active, fulfilled the revised McDonald criteria. CD8+ TEMRA cells were enriched by FACS, while bulk CD8+ and CD4+ T cells were purified by magnetic negative isolation. Blood was drawn into EDTA tubes, processed within 24 hours, and PBMCs were isolated by density gradient centrifugation. PBMCs destined for TCR sequencing were cryopreserved in liquid nitrogen and later thawed in a 37 °C water bath. Purity of sorted or isolated CD4+, CD8+ and CD8+ TEMRA cells was at least 90%. RNA was extracted using the RNeasy kit, and about 0.5 to 1 microgram was reverse transcribed with random hexamers. TCR beta CDR3 regions were amplified with the immunoSEQ multiplex PCR assay covering 54 Vbeta and 13 Jbeta segments. PCR amplification bias was corrected using a synthetic template baseline for primer optimization and computational correction. Per the original workflow: Only productive sequences were kept, with reads annotated to V, D and J genes according to IMGT and analyzed in immunoSEQ Analyzer. Clonality was calculated as one minus the Shannon entropy normalized by log2 of the number of productive unique sequences. Public and private clones were assessed among the 100 most prevalent clones of each patient and control. Clones were defined as Susac-specific if absent from the healthy and MS cohorts, from approximately 1,100 published viral clones and from other ImmuneACCESS disease sequences. TCRdb cleaned the public reads at Q25 with fastp, built clones with MiXCR and kept in-frame beta chains. CDR3 protein sequences are deduplicated, and each keeps its most common genes and DNA. TCRdb's processing, not the study's, gives the V and J calls here. Recorded for this sample are 200,000 to 300,000 distinct CDR3 sequences; around 95% of them occurred a single time. 0.06% to 0.08% of the sample is taken by the ten largest.

V and J are trimmed by 7 bases and 5 bases, and the gene matches miss 10 bases of the junction. Looking up the germline V gene yields CDR1 SNHLY and CDR2 FYNNEI. The CDR3 sequence holds 15 residues, the cysteine and phenylalanine included. Solely the CDR3 DNA is kept, with 45 bases framed from the first base. This sequence originates from a human donor with multiple sclerosis. The sequencing input was CD4+ T cells from PBMCs. The sequence is built from TRBV2 and TRBJ2-1, with 8 bases in between that match TRBD2. The CDR3 in this case is CASTAAGGANNEQFF. The DNA is as follows: TGTGCCAGCACCGCCGCGGGGGGCGCAAACAATGAGCAGTTCTTC.